This TCR beta chain derives from a study of blood T cell repertoires in COVID-19. Study context: Whether acute or convalescent, the COVID-19 samples came from the United States, Italy and Spain. Sample material is recorded as cDNA or gDNA derived from T cells, B-cell-depleted T cells, or PBMCs.

It was during active infection that Seattle patients were enrolled and then longitudinally followed. In the authors' workflow: Reference gene primer amplification in the assay estimated nucleated cell counts. The table came from immunoSEQ multiplex PCR; TCRdb's copy has only in-frame clones and leaves some out. That table supplies the V and J calls and clone size; D and trimming were determined from the DNA. The sample lists around 400,000 clones, about 90% occurring once. The V gene's germline CDR1 is LGHDT and CDR2 YNNKEL (reference sequence). V gave up 7 bases and J gave up 9 bases, with 22 bases separating them. The CDR3 is 15 amino acids.

The chain has TRBV3-1 (or the pseudogene TRBV3-2) and TRBJ1-5; perhaps TRBD1 as D (5 bases). Material for sequencing was peripheral blood. This clonotype was sampled from a woman aged 60-75 years with COVID-19, enrolled during active disease. CDR3 DNA sequence: TGTGCCAGCACCCAGGAGAAGGGAGGGGACGGGCCCCAGCATTTT. It is translated as CASTQEKGGDGPQHF.